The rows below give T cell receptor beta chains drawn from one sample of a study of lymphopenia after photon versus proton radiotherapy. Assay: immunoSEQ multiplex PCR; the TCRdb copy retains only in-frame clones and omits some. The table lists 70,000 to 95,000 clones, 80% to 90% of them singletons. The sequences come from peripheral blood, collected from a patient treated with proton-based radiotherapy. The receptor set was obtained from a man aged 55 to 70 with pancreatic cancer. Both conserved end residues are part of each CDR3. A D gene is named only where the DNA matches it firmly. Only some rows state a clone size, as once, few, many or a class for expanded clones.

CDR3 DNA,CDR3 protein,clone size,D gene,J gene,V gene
TGTGCCAGAACCCAATGTCCTGGGACCCGAAATTACGAGCAGTACTTC,CARTQCPGTRNYEQYF,-,-,TRBJ2-7,TRBV5-3
TGTGCCAGTAGTCCCACGGGAGCAGCCTACGAGCAGTACTTC,CASSPTGAAYEQYF,-,-,TRBJ2-7,TRBV19
TGCGCCAGCAGCTTGCTAGCGGGAGCGTACGAGCAGTACTTC,CASSLLAGAYEQYF,-,TRBD2,TRBJ2-7,TRBV5-1
TGTGCCAGCAGCGTAGAAGCGGGCGAGACCTACGAGCAGTACTTC,CASSVEAGETYEQYF,-,-,TRBJ2-7,TRBV9
TGTGCCAGCAGCTCCGAACGGAGATCGGAAGGCTACACCTTC,CASSSERRSEGYTF,-,-,TRBJ1-2,TRBV5-8
TGTGCCACCAGCAGGCGGGGTAGGGGGCAGAACACTGAAGCTTTCTTT,CATSRRGRGQNTEAFF,-,TRBD1,TRBJ1-1,TRBV15
TGTGCCTGGGGGGGACAGTCCTACGAGCAGTACTTC,CAWGGQSYEQYF,-,TRBD1,TRBJ2-7,TRBV30
TGCAGCGTTGAAGATCGGGGAGGGGCCGGGGAGCTGTTTTTT,CSVEDRGGAGELFF,-,TRBD2,TRBJ2-2,TRBV29-1
TGTGCCAGCAGCTTGCAGGGGATAGCCTACGAGCAGTACTTC,CASSLQGIAYEQYF,once,-,TRBJ2-7,TRBV7-3
TGTGCCAGCAGCTTAGGAGGCCTAGCGGGAGGGCCCTGGGATACGCAGTATTTT,CASSLGGLAGGPWDTQYF,once,TRBD2,TRBJ2-3,TRBV7-9
TGTGCCAGCGCCGTCAGGGGGGACAATGAGCAGTTCTTC,CASAVRGDNEQFF,-,-,TRBJ2-1,TRBV21-1
TGCGCCAGCAGCCAAGATAGCGCAGGTTTGGGAAAACTGTTTTTT,CASSQDSAGLGKLFF,-,-,TRBJ1-4,TRBV4-3
TGTGCCAGCGGTGGTTCACTAGCGGGCCTCAACACCGGGGAGCTGTTTTTT,CASGGSLAGLNTGELFF,-,TRBD2,TRBJ2-2,TRBV6-1
TGTGCCAGCAGCCGCGGACCGTTGAACACTGAAGCTTTCTTT,CASSRGPLNTEAFF,-,-,TRBJ1-1,TRBV5-4
TGTGCCAGCACCCAATCACCCCCCGGGAGGGTCTACGAGCAGTACTTC,CASTQSPPGRVYEQYF,-,TRBD2,TRBJ2-7,TRBV27
TGCGCCAGCAGCACGGACAGTAACTATGGCTACACCTTC,CASSTDSNYGYTF,-,-,TRBJ1-2,TRBV5-1
TGCAGCGTTGCGTCTAGCGGCTCCTACAATGAGCAGTTCTTC,CSVASSGSYNEQFF,-,TRBD2,TRBJ2-1,TRBV29-1
TGTGCCAGCAGTGGTAGCGGGAGGAGCACAGATACGCAGTATTTT,CASSGSGRSTDTQYF,-,TRBD2,TRBJ2-3,TRBV25-1
TGTGCCAGCAGTGAATATGGGCGGCCGGGGGAAAAACTGTTTTTT,CASSEYGRPGEKLFF,-,-,TRBJ1-4,TRBV2
TGTGCCTGGAGCTGGAGCGGAGTAAGGAACGAGCAGTACTTC,CAWSWSGVRNEQYF,-,-,TRBJ2-7,TRBV30
TGTGCCAGCAGCGCGACTAGCGTAGTCAGCGAGCAGTACTTC,CASSATSVVSEQYF,once,TRBD2,TRBJ2-7,TRBV11-3
TGTGCCAGCAGCCTAGGCCGCACTGAAGCTTTCTTT,CASSLGRTEAFF,-,-,TRBJ1-1,TRBV28
TGTGCCAGCAGCGGGGGGTCTCCAGGGCTAAACACTGAAGCTTTCTTT,CASSGGSPGLNTEAFF,-,-,TRBJ1-1,TRBV11-1
TGTGCCAGCTCACCTACCAAGATACAGGGGGGCGAGACCCAGTACTTC,CASSPTKIQGGETQYF,-,TRBD1,TRBJ2-5,TRBV18
TGTGCCAGCAGTTACCTGGGGACTTTCCACGAGCAGTACTTC,CASSYLGTFHEQYF,-,-,TRBJ2-7,TRBV6-5
TGTGCCAGCAGCTTAGAGGGGGAGGTGCAGTACTTC,CASSLEGEVQYF,-,-,TRBJ2-7,TRBV7-9
TGTGCCAGCAGCGCGGGACAGGGAAATGAGCAGTTCTTC,CASSAGQGNEQFF,-,TRBD1,TRBJ2-1,TRBV9
TGCGCCAGCAGCCAAGGTCTTCTGGGGACCGGGGAGCTGTTTTTT,CASSQGLLGTGELFF,-,-,TRBJ2-2,TRBV4-1
TGTGCCACGGGGACTGGACAGGGAACATACGAGCAGTACTTC,CATGTGQGTYEQYF,once,TRBD1,TRBJ2-7,TRBV6-1
TGTGCCAGCAGCTTTCAGGGGATGAACACTGAAGCTTTCTTT,CASSFQGMNTEAFF,-,-,TRBJ1-1,TRBV7-9
TGTGCCAGCAGTAATCGATACACAGATACGCAGTATTTT,CASSNRYTDTQYF,-,-,TRBJ2-3,TRBV25-1
TGTGCCAGCAGTGGAGACAGGAGCACTGAAGCTTTCTTT,CASSGDRSTEAFF,-,-,TRBJ1-1,TRBV2
TGTGCCAGTAGTATAGGATGGGGGGAGAGCAATCAGCCCCAGCATTTT,CASSIGWGESNQPQHF,few,-,TRBJ1-5,TRBV19
TGTGCCAGCAGCAAAGCGCAGGCAGATGTTGATGCTATATTTCCCAATGAGCAGTTCTTC,CASSKAQADVDAIFPNEQFF,-,-,TRBJ2-1,TRBV21-1
TGTGCCAGCTCAAACCAGGGGGGGTTAGGATACGAGCAGTACTTC,CASSNQGGLGYEQYF,-,-,TRBJ2-7,TRBV18
TGCAGCGTCAGGGGGACGGCCAACGTCCTGACTTTC,CSVRGTANVLTF,few,TRBD1,TRBJ2-6,TRBV29-1
TGCCCGCGGGGCAGACCCTACGAGCAGTACTTC,CPRGRPYEQYF,-,-,TRBJ2-7,TRBV25-1
TGTGCCAGCAGTTACTCGACGCGGGGGGGATCTGAAGCTTTCTTT,CASSYSTRGGSEAFF,-,-,TRBJ1-1,TRBV6-5
TGTGCCAGCAGTCCGGGACAGGTTGGAGAAAAACTGTTTTTT,CASSPGQVGEKLFF,few,TRBD1,TRBJ1-4,TRBV28
TGTGCCAGCAGTACCGGGACGCTCGTGGACGGCTACACCTTC,CASSTGTLVDGYTF,-,-,TRBJ1-2,TRBV6-5
TGTGCCAGCAGCGATGGCCCAGGGGACACAGATACGCAGTATTTT,CASSDGPGDTDTQYF,-,-,TRBJ2-3,TRBV9
TGTGCCAGCAGCCAATACGCGGGAGTTTCCTACGAGCAGTACTTC,CASSQYAGVSYEQYF,-,TRBD2,TRBJ2-7,TRBV4-2
TGTGCCAGCAGCTTAGGCGGTGAGCAGTTCTTC,CASSLGGEQFF,-,-,TRBJ2-1,TRBV11-2
TGTGCCAGCAGCTTTTATAGAAGCAGGACCGGGGAGCTGTTTTTT,CASSFYRSRTGELFF,-,-,TRBJ2-2,TRBV11-3
TGTGCCAGCAGCTCCCACAGGGAAGGCACAGATACGCAGTATTTT,CASSSHREGTDTQYF,-,-,TRBJ2-3,TRBV7-2
TGCAGCGTTGGGTTCGGAGGGTATCCCAACGAGCAGTACTTC,CSVGFGGYPNEQYF,-,-,TRBJ2-7,TRBV29-1
TGCAGCTCCCGAGGTAGTGAGCAGTTCTTC,CSSRGSEQFF,-,-,TRBJ2-1,TRBV20-1
TGTGCCAGCAGTTACGAGGCCTCGGGCGAGCAGTACTTC,CASSYEASGEQYF,-,-,TRBJ2-7,TRBV6-5
TGTGCCTGGAGAGGTCGGGGGGCGCGTGACTATGGCTACACCTTC,CAWRGRGARDYGYTF,once,-,TRBJ1-2,TRBV30
TGTGCCAGCAGTGACTCCGAGGACGGTGAGCAGTTCTTC,CASSDSEDGEQFF,-,-,TRBJ2-1,TRBV6-4
TGTGCCAGCAGCTTAGACAGGGTCCCCGGGGAGCTGTTTTTT,CASSLDRVPGELFF,-,TRBD1,TRBJ2-2,TRBV5-6
TGCAGCGTTGAAGTAGGGGGAACCTCCTACGAGCAGTACTTC,CSVEVGGTSYEQYF,-,-,TRBJ2-7,TRBV29-1
TGTGCCAGCAGACCAGGGGACAGAGCAGGAGGAAACATTCAGTACTTC,CASRPGDRAGGNIQYF,-,TRBD1,TRBJ2-4,TRBV28
TGTGCCAGCAGCTTATGGGGGACAGGCTCCTACGAGCAGTACTTC,CASSLWGTGSYEQYF,-,TRBD1,TRBJ2-7,TRBV13
TGCGCCAGCAGCTTGGCGGGACAGAGCTCTGGAAACACCATATATTTT,CASSLAGQSSGNTIYF,few,TRBD1,TRBJ1-3,TRBV5-1
TGTGCCAGCAGCTTAGGACGGATCACAGGCACCGGGGAGCTGTTTTTT,CASSLGRITGTGELFF,-,-,TRBJ2-2,TRBV11-3
TGTGCCAGCTCACCAGGTCTCGGCCCCACCGGGGAGCTGTTTTTT,CASSPGLGPTGELFF,-,-,TRBJ2-2,TRBV18
TGTGCCAGCGGGCGGAAAGGGGCCCACTACGAGCAGTACTTC,CASGRKGAHYEQYF,-,-,TRBJ2-7,TRBV5-8
TGTGCCAGCAGCTTACGAGCGGGCCTCTCCTACAATGAGCAGTTCTTC,CASSLRAGLSYNEQFF,-,-,TRBJ2-1,TRBV11-1